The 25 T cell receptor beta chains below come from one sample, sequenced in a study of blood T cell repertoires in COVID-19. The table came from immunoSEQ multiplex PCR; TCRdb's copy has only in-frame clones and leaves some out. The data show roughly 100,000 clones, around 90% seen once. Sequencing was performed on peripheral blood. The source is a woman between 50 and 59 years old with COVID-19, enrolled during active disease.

CDR3 nucleotide sequence: TGTGCCACCAGGACAGGGGATGGCTACACCTTC. Protein sequence: CATRTGDGYTF. The rearrangement joins TRBV6-5 to TRBJ1-2, with 9 bases identical to TRBD1. CDR3 size: 11 residues. V gave up 10 bases and J gave up 6 bases; unmatched junction bases: 3. Per germline, CDR1 MNHEY and CDR2 SVGAGI.

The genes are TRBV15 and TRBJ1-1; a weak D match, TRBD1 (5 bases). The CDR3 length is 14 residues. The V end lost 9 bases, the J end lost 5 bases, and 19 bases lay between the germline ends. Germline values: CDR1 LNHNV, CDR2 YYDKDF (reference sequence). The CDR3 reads CATGEGRRETEAFF. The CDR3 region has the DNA TGTGCCACGGGGGAGGGTAGGAGGGAAACTGAAGCTTTCTTT. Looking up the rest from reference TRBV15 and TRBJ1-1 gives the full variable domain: DAMVIQNPRYQVTQFGKPVTLSCSQTLNHNVMYWYQQKSSQAPKLLFHYYDKDFNNEADTPDNFQSRRPNTSFCFLDIRSPGLGDTAMYLCATGEGRRETEAFFGQGTRLTVV.

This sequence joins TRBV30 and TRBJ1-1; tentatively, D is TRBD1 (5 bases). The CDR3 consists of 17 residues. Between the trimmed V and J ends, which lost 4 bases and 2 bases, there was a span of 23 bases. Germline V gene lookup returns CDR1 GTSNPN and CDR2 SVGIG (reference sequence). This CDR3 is CAWMPQGRTRLNTEAFF. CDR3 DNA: TGTGCCTGGATGCCCCAGGGCCGTACTCGCCTCAACACTGAAGCTTTCTTT.

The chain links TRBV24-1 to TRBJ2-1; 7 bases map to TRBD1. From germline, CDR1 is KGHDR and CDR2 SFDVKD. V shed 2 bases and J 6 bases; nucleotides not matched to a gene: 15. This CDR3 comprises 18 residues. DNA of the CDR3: TGTGCCACCAGTGATTCCCGGCCGGTGGGGGACAGCCTCAATGAGCAGTTCTTC. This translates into CATSDSRPVGDSLNEQFF.

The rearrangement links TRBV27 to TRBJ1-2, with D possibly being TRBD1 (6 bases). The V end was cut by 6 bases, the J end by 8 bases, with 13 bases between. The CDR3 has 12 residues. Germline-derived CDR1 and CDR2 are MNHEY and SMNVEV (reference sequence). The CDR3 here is CASRSGVTGYTF. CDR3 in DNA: TGTGCCAGCAGGTCAGGGGTGACGGGCTACACCTTC.

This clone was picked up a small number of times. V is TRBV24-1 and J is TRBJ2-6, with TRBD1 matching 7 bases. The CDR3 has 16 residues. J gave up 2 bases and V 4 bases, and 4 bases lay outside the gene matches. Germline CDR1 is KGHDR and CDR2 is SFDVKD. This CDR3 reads CATSDPDRAGANVLTF. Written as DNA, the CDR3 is TGTGCCACCAGTGACCCTGACAGGGCTGGGGCCAACGTCCTGACTTTC.

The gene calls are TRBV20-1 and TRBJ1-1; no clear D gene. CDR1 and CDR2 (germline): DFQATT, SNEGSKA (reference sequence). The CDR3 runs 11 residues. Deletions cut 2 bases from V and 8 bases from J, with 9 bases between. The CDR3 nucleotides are TGCAGTGCTAGAATGAAGAGGGAAGCTTTCTTT. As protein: CSARMKREAFF.

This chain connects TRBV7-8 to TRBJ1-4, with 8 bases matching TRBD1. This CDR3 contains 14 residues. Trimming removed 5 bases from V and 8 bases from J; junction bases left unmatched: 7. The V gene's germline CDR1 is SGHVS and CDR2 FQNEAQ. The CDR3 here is CASSLDRVTEKLFF. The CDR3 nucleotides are TGTGCCAGCAGCCTGGACAGGGTGACCGAAAAACTGTTTTTT.

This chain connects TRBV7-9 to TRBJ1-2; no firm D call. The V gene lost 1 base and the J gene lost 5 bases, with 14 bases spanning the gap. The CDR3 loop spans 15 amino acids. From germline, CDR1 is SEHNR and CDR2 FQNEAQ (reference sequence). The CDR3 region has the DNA TGTGCCAGCAGCTTAGAAGTGAGGGAAGGGTATGGCTACACCTTC. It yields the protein CASSLEVREGYGYTF.

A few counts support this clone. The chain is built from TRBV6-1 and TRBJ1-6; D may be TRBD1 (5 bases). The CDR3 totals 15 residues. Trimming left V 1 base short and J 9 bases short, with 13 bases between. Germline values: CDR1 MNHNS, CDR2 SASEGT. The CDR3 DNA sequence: TGTGCCAGCAGTGAAGTAGACAGTCTTCTTTCACCCCTCCACTTT. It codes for CASSEVDSLLSPLHF.

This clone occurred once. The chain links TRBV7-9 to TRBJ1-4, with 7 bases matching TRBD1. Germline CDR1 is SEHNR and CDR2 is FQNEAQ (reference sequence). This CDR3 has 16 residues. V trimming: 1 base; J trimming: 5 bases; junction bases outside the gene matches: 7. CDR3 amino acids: CASSLGQGGANEKLFF. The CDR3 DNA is TGTGCCAGCAGCTTAGGACAGGGCGGAGCGAATGAAAAACTGTTTTTT.

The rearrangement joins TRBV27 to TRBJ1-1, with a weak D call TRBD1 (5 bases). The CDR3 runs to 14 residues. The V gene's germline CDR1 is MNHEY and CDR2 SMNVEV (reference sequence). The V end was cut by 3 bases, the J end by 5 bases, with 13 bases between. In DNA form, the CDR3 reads TGTGCCAGCAGTTTCTACGGGGGTGAAACTGAAGCTTTCTTT. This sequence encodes CASSFYGGETEAFF.

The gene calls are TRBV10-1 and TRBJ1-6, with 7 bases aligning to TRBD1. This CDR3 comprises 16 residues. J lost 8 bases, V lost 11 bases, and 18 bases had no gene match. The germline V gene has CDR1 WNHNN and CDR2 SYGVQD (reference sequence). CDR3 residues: CAGWTGLLSPHSPLHF. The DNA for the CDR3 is TGCGCCGGATGGACAGGCCTTCTCTCTCCACATTCACCCCTCCACTTT.

The CDR3 loop is CASRTPGGTNIQYF. As DNA, the CDR3 is TGTGCCAGTAGGACCCCAGGGGGCACAAACATTCAGTACTTC. The gene calls are TRBV19 and TRBJ2-4; 8 bases match TRBD1. CDR1 LNHDA and CDR2 SQIVND come from the germline V gene (reference sequence). V shed 6 bases, J shed 6 bases, and the junction held 7 bases outside the gene matches. The CDR3 runs to 14 residues.

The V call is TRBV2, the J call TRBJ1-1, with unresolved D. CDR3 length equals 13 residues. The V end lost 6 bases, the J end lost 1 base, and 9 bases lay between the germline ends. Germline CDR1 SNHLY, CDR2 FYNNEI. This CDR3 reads CASSPPGNTEAFF. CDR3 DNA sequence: TGTGCCAGCAGCCCCCCAGGGAACACTGAAGCTTTCTTT.

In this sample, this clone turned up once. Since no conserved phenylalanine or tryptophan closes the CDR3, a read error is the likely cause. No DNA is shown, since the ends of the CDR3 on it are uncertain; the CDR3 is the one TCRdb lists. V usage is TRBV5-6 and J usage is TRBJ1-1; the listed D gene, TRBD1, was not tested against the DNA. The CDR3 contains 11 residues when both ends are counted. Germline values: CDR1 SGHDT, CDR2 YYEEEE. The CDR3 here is CASSLQGAKGT.

The CDR3 sequence: CASSEARTGGQETQYF. The CDR3 DNA follows: TGTGCCAGCAGTGAAGCTCGGACAGGGGGGCAAGAGACCCAGTACTTC. The rearrangement joins TRBV2 to TRBJ2-5; 10 bases agree with TRBD1. With 0 bases clipped from V and 2 bases from J, the junction kept 3 bases outside the gene matches. In germline, CDR1 is SNHLY, CDR2 FYNNEI. CDR3 length: 16 residues.

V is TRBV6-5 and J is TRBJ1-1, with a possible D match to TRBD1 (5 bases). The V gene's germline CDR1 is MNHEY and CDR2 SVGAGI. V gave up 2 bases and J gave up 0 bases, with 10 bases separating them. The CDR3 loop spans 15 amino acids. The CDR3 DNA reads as TGTGCCAGCAGTTACGACGGGACTATGAACACTGAAGCTTTCTTT. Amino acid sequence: CASSYDGTMNTEAFF.

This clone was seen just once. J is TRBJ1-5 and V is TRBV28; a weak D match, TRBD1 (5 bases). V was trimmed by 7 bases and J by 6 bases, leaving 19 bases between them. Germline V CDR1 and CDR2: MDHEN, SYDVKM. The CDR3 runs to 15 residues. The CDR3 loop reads CASTLSGGRSQPQHF. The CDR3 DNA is TGTGCCAGCACCCTCTCCGGGGGAAGGAGTCAGCCCCAGCATTTT. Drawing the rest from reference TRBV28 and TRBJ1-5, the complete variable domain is DVKVTQSSRYLVKRTGEKVFLECVQDMDHENMFWYRQDPGLGLRLIYFSYDVKMKEKGDIPEGYSVSREKKERFSLILESASTNQTSMYLCASTLSGGRSQPQHFGDGTRLSIL.

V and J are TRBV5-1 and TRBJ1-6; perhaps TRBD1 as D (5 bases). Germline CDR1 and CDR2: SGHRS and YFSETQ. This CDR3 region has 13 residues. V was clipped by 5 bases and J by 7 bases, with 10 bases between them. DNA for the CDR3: TGCGCCAGCAGGGGGCTAGAGAATTCACCCCTCCACTTT. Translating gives CASRGLENSPLHF.

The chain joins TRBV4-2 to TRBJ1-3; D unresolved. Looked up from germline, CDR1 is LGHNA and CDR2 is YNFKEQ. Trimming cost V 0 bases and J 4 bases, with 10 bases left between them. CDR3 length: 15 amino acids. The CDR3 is CASSQDYGNGNTIYF. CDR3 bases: TGTGCCAGCAGCCAAGATTACGGGAACGGAAACACCATATATTTT.

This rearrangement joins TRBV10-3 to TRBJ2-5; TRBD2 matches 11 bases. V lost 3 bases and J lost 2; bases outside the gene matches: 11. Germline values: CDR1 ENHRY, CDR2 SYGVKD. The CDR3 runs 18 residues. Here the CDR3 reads CAISDVRVAGGHQETQYF. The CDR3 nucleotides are TGTGCCATCAGTGATGTGAGGGTAGCGGGGGGGCATCAAGAGACCCAGTACTTC.

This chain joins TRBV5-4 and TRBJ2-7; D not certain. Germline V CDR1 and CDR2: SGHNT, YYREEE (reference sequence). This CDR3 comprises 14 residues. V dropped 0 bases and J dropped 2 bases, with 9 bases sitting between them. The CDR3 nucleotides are TGTGCCAGCAGCTTGGGAGTCCTGGCCTACGAGCAGTACTTC. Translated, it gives CASSLGVLAYEQYF.

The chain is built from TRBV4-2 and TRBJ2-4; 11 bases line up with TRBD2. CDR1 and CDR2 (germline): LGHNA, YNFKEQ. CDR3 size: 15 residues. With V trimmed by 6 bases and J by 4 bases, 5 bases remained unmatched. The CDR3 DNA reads TGTGCCAGCAGGCCGCTAGCGGGGGGTAAAAACATTCAGTACTTC. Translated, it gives CASRPLAGGKNIQYF.

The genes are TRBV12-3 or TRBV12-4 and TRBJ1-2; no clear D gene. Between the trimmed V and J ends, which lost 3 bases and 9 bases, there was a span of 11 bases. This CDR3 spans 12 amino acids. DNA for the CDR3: TGTGCCAGCAGTTTTGGGCAGGCGAGCTACACCTTC. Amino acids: CASSFGQASYTF.